This T cell receptor (beta chain) was sequenced for a study of shared clonotypes between healthy human individuals. Study-wide findings and caveats: Shared across several donors were roughly 5% of the naive CD4 clonotypes.

Measured with immunoSEQ multiplex PCR; TCRdb has only the in-frame clones, and not every one. Of roughly 2.2 million clones in the sample, about nine tenths were seen once. It was into CD45RA+ naive and CD45RA-negative memory subsets that the CD4+ cells were split. The CDR3 is made up of 17 amino acids. V was pared by 2 bases and J by 4 bases, with 10 bases of the junction left unmatched. Germline V gives CDR1 KGHSH, CDR2 LQKENI. With regard to this clone: Its antigen is not identified.

The chain carries TRBV18 and TRBJ2-5; 10 bases match TRBD2. The sequenced sample was naive CD4+ T cells from PBMCs. Subset defined: CD45RA+ positively selected. The TCR comes from a man aged 18 to 30 in good health. Some clones in this sample may be carry-over from other donors' samples. CDR3 residues: CASSPYIAGGESETQYF. The CDR3 coding sequence is TGTGCCAGCTCACCATACATAGCGGGAGGAGAGTCAGAGACCCAGTACTTC. The variable domain in full, with the rest retrieved from reference TRBV18 and TRBJ2-5, is NAGVMQNPRHLVRRRGQEARLRCSPMKGHSHVYWYRQLPEEGLKFMVYLQKENIIDESGMPKERFSAEFPKEGPSILRIQQVVRGDSAAYFCASSPYIAGGESETQYFGPGTRLLVL.